This T cell receptor beta chain was identified during a study of shared clonotypes between healthy human individuals. Once extracted for a subset, genomic DNA was divided evenly among several immunoSEQ plates. TCRdb's table, derived via immunoSEQ multiplex PCR, lists solely in-frame clones and lacks some. The sample holds roughly 2.5 million clones, more than 90% seen once. General study findings and limits: All-four-donor shared clonotypes had higher generation probabilities than non-shared clonotypes did.

Of note for this clone: What it binds is not known.

Germline V gene sequence: CDR1 MNHEY, CDR2 SVGAGI. V gave up 2 bases and J gave up 0 bases, with 8 bases separating them. The length of the CDR3 is 15 residues. Material for sequencing was naive CD4+ T cells sorted from blood. Subset indicated: CD45RA+ positively selected. The receptor was derived from a man aged 18 to 29 in good health. The gene calls are TRBV6-5 and TRBJ2-4; the D gene is possibly TRBD1 (5 bases). The CDR3 DNA sequence: TGTGCCAGCAGTTACAGGGGCCCAGCCAAAAACATTCAGTACTTC. Protein: CASSYRGPAKNIQYF.